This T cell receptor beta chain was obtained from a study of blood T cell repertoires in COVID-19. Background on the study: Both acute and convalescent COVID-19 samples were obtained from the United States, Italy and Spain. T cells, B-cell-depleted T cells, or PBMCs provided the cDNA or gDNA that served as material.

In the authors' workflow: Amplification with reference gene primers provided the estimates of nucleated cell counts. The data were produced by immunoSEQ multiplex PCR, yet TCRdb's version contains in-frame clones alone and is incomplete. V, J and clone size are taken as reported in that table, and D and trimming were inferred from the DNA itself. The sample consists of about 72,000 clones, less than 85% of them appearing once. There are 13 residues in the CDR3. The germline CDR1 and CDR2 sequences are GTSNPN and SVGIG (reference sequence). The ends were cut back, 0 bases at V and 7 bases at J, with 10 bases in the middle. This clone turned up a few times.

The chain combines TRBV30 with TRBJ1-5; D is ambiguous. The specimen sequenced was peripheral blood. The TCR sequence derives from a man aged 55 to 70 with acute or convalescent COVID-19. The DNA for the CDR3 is TGTGCCTGGAGTGTGGAGGGAGGACAGCCCCAGCATTTT. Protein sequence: CAWSVEGGQPQHF.